What follows describes a single TCR beta chain. Antigen: not known. There are 15 residues in the CDR3. Germline loops: CDR1 SGHRS, CDR2 YFSETQ. Unmatched junction bases numbered 6, after V lost 4 bases and J lost 0 bases. TCRdb re-called the RT-PCR reads through MiXCR, storing one row per CDR3 protein. The data contain about 2,400 distinct CDR3 sequences, approximately 87% of them singletons. These data belong to a study of yellow fever vaccine responses in identical twins. Whole-study findings and limits: Reportedly, twins showed a vaccine T cell response that looked partly convergent and partly personalized.

Sequenced here: T cells from blood (PBMCs), unsorted or a sorted subset (not recorded which), sampled before or after yellow fever vaccination (not recorded which). This chain links TRBV5-1 with TRBJ2-7, with 8 bases fitting TRBD2. The sequence came from a woman aged 18-29 years who received the yellow fever vaccine. The CDR3 DNA follows: TGCGCCAGCAGCCTGACTAGCGAAAGCTCCTACGAGCAGTACTTC. Its protein product is CASSLTSESSYEQYF.